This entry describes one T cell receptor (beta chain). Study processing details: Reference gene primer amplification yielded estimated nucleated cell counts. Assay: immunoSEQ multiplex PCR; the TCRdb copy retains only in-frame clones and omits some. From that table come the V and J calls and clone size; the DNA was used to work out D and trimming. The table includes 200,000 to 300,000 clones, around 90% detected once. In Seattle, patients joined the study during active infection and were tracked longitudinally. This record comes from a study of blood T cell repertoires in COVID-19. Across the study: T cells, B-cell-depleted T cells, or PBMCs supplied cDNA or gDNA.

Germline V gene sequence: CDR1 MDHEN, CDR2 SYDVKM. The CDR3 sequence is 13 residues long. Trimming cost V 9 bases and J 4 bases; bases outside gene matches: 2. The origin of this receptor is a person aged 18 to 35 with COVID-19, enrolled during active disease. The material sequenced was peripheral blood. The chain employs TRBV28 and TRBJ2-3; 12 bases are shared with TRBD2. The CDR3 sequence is CASLAGGPDTQYF. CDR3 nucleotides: TGTGCCAGTCTAGCGGGAGGGCCAGATACGCAGTATTTT.